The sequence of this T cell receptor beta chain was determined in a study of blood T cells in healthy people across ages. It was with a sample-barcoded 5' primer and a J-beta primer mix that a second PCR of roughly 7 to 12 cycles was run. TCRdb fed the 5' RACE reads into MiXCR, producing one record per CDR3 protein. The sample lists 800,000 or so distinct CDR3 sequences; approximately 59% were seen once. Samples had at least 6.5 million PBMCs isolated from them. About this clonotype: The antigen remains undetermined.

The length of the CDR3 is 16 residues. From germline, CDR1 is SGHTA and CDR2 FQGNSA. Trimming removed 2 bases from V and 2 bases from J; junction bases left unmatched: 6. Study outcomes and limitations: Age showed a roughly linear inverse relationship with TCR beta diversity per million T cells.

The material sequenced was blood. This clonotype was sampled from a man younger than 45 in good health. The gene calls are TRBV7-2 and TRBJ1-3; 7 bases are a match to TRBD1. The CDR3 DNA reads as TGTGCCAGCAGCTTACCCCGGGACAGAACTGGAAACACCATATATTTT. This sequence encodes CASSLPRDRTGNTIYF.